The 10 T cell receptor beta chains below come from one sample, sequenced in a study of blood T cell repertoires in COVID-19. Sequencing was performed with immunoSEQ multiplex PCR; in TCRdb, only in-frame clones are kept and a portion is missing. The table shows about 190,000 clones, with about four fifths occurring only once. The specimen was peripheral blood. The receptor set was obtained from a man aged 60 to 75 with acute or convalescent COVID-19.

The chain couples TRBV7-8 to TRBJ1-5; the D gene is possibly TRBD1 (6 bases). CDR1 and CDR2 (germline): SGHVS, FQNEAQ. The length of the CDR3 is 17 residues. Trimming removed 2 bases from V and 6 bases from J, with 20 bases in between. The CDR3 protein is CASSLRPQQGTGQPQHF. The CDR3 nucleotides are TGTGCCAGCAGCTTAAGGCCCCAACAGGGCACCGGTCAGCCCCAGCATTTT.

The gene calls are TRBV3-1 (or the pseudogene TRBV3-2) and TRBJ2-2; 12 bases fit TRBD1. V lost 4 bases and J lost 7; bases outside the gene matches: 10. Germline loops: CDR1 LGHDT, CDR2 YNNKEL (reference sequence). The CDR3 spans 17 residues. As DNA, the CDR3 is TGTGCCAGCAGCCGCGTCCCGGGACAGGGGGCTAGCGGGGAGCTGTTTTTT. Translation: CASSRVPGQGASGELFF.

This clone showed up just a few times. The chain is built from TRBV5-1 and TRBJ1-1; no firm D call. Trimming left V 0 bases short and J 10 bases short, with 16 bases between. Germline V gene data show CDR1 as SGHRS and CDR2 as YFSETQ. CDR3 length: 14 residues. In DNA, the CDR3 is TGCGCCAGCAGCTTGGCCGGCGCGGTGATGGTAGCTTTCTTT. Amino acids: CASSLAGAVMVAFF.

The J gene is TRBJ2-2, the V gene TRBV10-3; TRBD2 matches 11 bases. The trim removed 3 bases at V and 0 bases at J, leaving 9 bases unmatched. This CDR3 has 19 amino acids. Per the germline V gene, CDR1 is ENHRY and CDR2 is SYGVKD. CDR3 loop: CAISDPGTSGDPNTGELFF. The CDR3 bases are TGTGCCATCAGTGACCCCGGGACTAGCGGAGACCCGAACACCGGGGAGCTGTTTTTT.

The V call is TRBV12-5, the J call TRBJ1-6; D unresolved. The CDR3 extends over 15 amino acids. Germline CDR1 LGHNT, CDR2 FRNRAP. V dropped 0 bases and J dropped 6 bases, with 9 bases sitting between them. For the CDR3, the DNA is TGTGCTAGTGGTTTGGTACTAGACCCTAATTCACCCCTCCACTTT. Its protein product is CASGLVLDPNSPLHF.

The chain carries TRBV7-6 and TRBJ2-1; 7 bases are a match to TRBD2. V gave up 2 bases and J gave up 7 bases; unmatched junction bases: 5. Germline V lookup: CDR1 SGHVS, CDR2 FNYEAQ. The length of the CDR3 is 14 residues. CDR3 sequence (DNA): TGTGCCAGCAGCTTAACTAGCGCTAATAATGAGCAGTTCTTC. Protein: CASSLTSANNEQFF. The variable domain in full, completed from reference TRBV7-6 and TRBJ2-1, reads GAGVSQSPRYKVTKRGQDVALRCDPISGHVSLYWYRQALGQGPEFLTYFNYEAQQDKSGLPNDRFSAERPEGSISTLTIQRTEQRDSAMYRCASSLTSANNEQFFGPGTRLTVL.

The chain couples TRBV10-3 to TRBJ2-7, with 8 bases identical to TRBD2. The CDR3 loop spans 14 amino acids. The V segment lost 4 bases and the J segment 6 bases; nucleotides outside the gene matches: 8. Germline V gives CDR1 ENHRY, CDR2 SYGVKD. CDR3 loop: CAISAGGGSGEQYF. The CDR3, as DNA: TGTGCCATCAGTGCTGGCGGGGGGTCGGGCGAGCAGTACTTC.

This chain joins TRBV5-4 and TRBJ2-3; D is unresolved. Looked up from germline, CDR1 is SGHNT and CDR2 is YYREEE (reference sequence). V lost 0 bases to trimming and J lost 1 base, with 6 bases between them. The CDR3 totals 14 residues. CDR3: CASSLEHGTDTQYF. The CDR3 bases are TGTGCCAGCAGCTTGGAGCATGGCACAGATACGCAGTATTTT.

This chain joins TRBV7-9 and TRBJ2-5; TRBD2 matches 11 bases. J was trimmed by 4 bases and V by 6 bases; bases with no gene match: 7. The CDR3 consists of 15 residues. CDR1 and CDR2 from the germline V gene are SEHNR and FQNEAQ (reference sequence). The DNA of the CDR3 is TGTGCCAGCAGTTCTACCGGGACTAGCGGAGAGACCCAGTACTTC. Protein product: CASSSTGTSGETQYF.

This rearrangement joins TRBV18 to TRBJ1-1; D not resolved. V shed 0 bases and J shed 7 bases, with 9 bases lying between them. CDR1 is KGHSH and CDR2 is LQKENI in the germline V gene. The length of the CDR3 is 13 residues. CDR3 sequence: CASSPPSELEAFF. The DNA of the CDR3 is TGTGCCAGCTCACCACCATCGGAGCTTGAAGCTTTCTTT.